A single T cell receptor beta chain is shown here with its context. This entry comes from a study of control samples from healthy donors and cancer patients. Germline-derived CDR1 and CDR2 are SQVTM and ANQGSEA. CDR3 size: 11 residues. V lost 8 bases and J 3 bases, leaving 9 bases between the germline ends. Clones were sequenced by immunoSEQ multiplex PCR, and TCRdb holds only the in-frame ones, with some missing. The repertoire includes about 170,000 clones, roughly 89% of them detected once, and approximately 12% sits in the top ten. The chain employs TRBV29-1 and TRBJ2-3; D unresolved. The TCR was taken from a young man in good health. Material: blood. CDR3: CSHLLTDTQYF. The DNA for the CDR3 is TGCAGCCACCTCTTGACAGATACGCAGTATTTT.